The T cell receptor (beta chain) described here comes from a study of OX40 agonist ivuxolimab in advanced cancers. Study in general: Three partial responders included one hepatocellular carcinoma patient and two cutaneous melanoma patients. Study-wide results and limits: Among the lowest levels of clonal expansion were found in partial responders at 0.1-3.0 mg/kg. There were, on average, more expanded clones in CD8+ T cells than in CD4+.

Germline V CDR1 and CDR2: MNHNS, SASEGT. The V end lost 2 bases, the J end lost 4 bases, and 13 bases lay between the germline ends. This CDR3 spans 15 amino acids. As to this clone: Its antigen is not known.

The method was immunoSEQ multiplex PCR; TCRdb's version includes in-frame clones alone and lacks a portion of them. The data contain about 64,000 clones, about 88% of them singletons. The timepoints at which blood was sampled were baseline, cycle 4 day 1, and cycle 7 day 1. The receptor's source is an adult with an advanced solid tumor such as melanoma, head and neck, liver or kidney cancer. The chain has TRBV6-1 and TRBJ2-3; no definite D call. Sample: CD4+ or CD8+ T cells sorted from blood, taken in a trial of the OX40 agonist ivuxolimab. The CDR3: CASSEIWSSSDTQYF. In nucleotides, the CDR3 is TGTGCCAGCAGTGAAATATGGTCGAGCTCAGATACGCAGTATTTT.